A few counts support the clone carrying this T cell receptor (beta chain). Its target is unknown. This record comes from a study of identical twins. Study conclusions and caveats: Abundant beta clonotypes from cord blood had fewer insertions, unlike memory repertoires, which showed none. Twins' surplus sharing was weaker for beta out-of-frame sequences.

TCRdb re-analysed the 5' RACE reads in MiXCR, keeping a single row per CDR3 protein. The sample gives 260,000 or so distinct CDR3 sequences, 6.5% to 9% of which show up once; about 5.8% is in the top ten. These data also formed part of another study, on yellow fever vaccine responses in identical twins.

This sequence originates from a woman under 30 in good health. Specimen: CD8+ T cells sorted from blood.

The CDR3 DNA reads TGTGCCAGCGGTGGACAGAACGAGCAGTACTTC. Its translation is CASGGQNEQYF. The V gene is TRBV2, the J gene TRBJ2-7; possibly TRBD1 for D (6 bases). CDR1 is SNHLY, CDR2 FYNNEI, per germline. There are 11 residues in the CDR3. V gave up 8 bases and J gave up 5 bases, with 10 bases separating them.